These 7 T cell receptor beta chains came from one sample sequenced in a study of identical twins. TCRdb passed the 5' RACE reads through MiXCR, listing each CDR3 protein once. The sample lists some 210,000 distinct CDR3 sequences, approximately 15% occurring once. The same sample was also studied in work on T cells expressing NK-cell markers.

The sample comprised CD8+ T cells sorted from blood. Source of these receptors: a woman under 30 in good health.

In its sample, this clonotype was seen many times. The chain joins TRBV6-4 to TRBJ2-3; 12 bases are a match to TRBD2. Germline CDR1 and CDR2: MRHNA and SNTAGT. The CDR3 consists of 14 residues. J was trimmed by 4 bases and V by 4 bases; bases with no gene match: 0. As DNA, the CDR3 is TGTGCCAGCAGTGGGACTAGCGGGGCAGATACGCAGTATTTT. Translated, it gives CASSGTSGADTQYF.

The CDR3 region has the DNA TGTGCCAGCAGTGGCCACAGGGGCCCCTACAATGAGCAGTTCTTC. Translated: CASSGHRGPYNEQFF. The V call is TRBV6-1, the J call TRBJ2-1; the match to TRBD1 covers 7 bases. CDR3 length: 15 residues. From germline, CDR1 is MNHNS and CDR2 SASEGT. Trimming took 4 bases from V and 2 from J; bases not matched to a gene: 5.

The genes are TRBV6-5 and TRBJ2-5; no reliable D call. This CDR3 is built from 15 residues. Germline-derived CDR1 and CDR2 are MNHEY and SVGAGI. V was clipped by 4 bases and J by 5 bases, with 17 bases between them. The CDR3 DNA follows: TGTGCCAGCAGTTCCCTTCAGACCCGAGGCGAGACCCAGTACTTC. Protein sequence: CASSSLQTRGETQYF.

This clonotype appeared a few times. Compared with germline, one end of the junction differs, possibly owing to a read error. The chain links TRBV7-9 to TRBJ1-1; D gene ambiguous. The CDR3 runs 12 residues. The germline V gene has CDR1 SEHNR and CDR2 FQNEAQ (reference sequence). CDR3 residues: CASSSQNPEAFF. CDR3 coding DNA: TGTGCCAGCAGTTCTCAGAACCCTGAAGCTTTCTTT.

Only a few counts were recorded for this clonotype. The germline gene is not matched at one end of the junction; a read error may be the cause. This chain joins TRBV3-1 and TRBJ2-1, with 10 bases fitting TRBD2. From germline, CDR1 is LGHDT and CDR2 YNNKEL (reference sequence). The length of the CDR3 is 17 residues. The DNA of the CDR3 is TGTGCCAGCTGCCAAACCGGGACTAGCGTATTCGACGATGAGCAGTTCTTC. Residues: CASCQTGTSVFDDEQFF.

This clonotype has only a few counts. CDR3 residues: CASDPGQGIYNEQFF. The CDR3 coding sequence is TGTGCCAGCGACCCGGGACAGGGAATTTACAATGAGCAGTTCTTC. The chain uses TRBV7-9 and TRBJ2-1; 9 bases align to TRBD1. Germline lookup yields CDR1 SEHNR and CDR2 FQNEAQ (reference sequence). The junction had 9 bases not matched to a gene; V was cut back by 8 bases and J by 4 bases. The CDR3 covers 15 residues.

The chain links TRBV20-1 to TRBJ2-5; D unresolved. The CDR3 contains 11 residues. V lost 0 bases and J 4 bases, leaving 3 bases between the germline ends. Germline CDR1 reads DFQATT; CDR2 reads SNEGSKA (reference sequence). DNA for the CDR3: TGCAGTGCTAGAGAAGGAGAGACCCAGTACTTC. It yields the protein CSAREGETQYF.